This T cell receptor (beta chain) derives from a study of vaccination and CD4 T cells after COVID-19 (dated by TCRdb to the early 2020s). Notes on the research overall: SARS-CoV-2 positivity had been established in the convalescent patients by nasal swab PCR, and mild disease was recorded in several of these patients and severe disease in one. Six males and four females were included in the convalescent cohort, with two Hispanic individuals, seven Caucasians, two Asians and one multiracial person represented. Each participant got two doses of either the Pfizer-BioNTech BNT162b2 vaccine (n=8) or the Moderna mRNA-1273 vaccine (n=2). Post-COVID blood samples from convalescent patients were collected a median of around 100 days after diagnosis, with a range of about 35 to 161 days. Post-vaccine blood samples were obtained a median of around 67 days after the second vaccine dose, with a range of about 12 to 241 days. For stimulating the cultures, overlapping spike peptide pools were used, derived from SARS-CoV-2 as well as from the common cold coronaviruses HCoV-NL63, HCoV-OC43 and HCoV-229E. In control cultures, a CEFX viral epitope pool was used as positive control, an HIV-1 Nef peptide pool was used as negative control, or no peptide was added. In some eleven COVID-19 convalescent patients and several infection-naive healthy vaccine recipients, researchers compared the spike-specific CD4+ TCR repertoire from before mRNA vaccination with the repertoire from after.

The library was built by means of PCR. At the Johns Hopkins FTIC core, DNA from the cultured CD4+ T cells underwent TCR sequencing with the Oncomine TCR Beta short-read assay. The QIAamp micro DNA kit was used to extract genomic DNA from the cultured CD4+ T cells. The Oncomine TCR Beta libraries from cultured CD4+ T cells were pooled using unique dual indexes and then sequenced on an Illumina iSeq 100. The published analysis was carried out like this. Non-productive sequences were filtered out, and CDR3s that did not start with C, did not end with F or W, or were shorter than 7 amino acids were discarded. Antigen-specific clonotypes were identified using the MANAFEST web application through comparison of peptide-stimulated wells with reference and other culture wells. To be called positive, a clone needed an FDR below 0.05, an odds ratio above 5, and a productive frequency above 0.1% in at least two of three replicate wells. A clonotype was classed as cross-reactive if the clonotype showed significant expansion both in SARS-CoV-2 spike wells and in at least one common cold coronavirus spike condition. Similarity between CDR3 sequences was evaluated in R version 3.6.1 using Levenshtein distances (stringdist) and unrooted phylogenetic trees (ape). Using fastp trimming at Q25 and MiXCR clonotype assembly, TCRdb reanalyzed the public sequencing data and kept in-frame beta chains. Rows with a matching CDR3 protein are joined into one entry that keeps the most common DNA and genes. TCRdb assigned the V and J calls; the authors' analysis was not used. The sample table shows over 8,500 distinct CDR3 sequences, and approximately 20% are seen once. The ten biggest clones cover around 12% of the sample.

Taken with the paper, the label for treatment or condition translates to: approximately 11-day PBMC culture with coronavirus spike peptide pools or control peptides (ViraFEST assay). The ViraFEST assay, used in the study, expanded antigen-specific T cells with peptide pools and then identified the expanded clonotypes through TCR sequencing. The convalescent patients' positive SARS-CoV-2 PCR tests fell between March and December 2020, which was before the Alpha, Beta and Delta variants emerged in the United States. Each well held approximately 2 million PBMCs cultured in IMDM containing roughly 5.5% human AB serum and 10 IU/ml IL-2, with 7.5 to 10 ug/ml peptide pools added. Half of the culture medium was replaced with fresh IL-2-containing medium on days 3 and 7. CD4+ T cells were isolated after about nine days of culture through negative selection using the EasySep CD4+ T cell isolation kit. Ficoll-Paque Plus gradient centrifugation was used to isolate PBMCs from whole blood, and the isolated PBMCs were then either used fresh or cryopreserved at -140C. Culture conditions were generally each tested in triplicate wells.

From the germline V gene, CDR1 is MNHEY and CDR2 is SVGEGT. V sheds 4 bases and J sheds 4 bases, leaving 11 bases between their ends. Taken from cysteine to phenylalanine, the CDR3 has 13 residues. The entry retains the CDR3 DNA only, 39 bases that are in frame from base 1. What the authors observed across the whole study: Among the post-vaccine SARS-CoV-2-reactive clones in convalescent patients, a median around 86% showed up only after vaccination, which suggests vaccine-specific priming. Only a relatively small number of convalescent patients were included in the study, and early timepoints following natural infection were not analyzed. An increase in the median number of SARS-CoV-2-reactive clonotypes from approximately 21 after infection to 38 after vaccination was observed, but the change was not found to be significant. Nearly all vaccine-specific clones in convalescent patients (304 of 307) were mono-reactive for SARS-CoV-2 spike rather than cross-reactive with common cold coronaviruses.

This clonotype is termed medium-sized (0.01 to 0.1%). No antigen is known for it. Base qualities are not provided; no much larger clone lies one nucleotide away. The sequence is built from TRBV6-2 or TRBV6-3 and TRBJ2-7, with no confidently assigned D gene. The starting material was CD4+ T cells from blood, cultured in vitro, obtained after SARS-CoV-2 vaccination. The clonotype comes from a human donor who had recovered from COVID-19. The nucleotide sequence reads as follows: TGTGCCAGCAGTTTCCTTAGTGTTTACGAGCAGTACTTC. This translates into CASSFLSVYEQYF.